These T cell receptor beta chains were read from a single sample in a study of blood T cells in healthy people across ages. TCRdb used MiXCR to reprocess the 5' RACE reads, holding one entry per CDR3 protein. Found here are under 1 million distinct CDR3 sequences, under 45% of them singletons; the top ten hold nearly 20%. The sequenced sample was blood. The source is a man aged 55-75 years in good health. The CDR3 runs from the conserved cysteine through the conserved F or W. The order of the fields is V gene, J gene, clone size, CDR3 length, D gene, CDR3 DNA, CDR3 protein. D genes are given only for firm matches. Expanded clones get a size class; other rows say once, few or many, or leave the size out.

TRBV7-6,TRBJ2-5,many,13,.,TGTGCCAGCAGCCGGGGACGGCAAGAGACCCAGTACTTC,CASSRGRQETQYF
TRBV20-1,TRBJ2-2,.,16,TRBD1,TGCAGTGCTGGGGGACAGGGGGCTGGAAACACCGGGGAGCTGTTTTTT,CSAGGQGAGNTGELFF
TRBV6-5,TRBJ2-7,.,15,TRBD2,TGCTCAAGCCGGCGGCTAGCGGGGCGCTCTTACGAGCAGTACTTC,CSSRRLAGRSYEQYF
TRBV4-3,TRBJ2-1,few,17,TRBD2,TGCGCCAGCAGCCAAGATTATGGGACTAGCGGGTCCAATGAGCAGTTCTTC,CASSQDYGTSGSNEQFF
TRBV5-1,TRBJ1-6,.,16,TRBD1,TGCGCCAGCAGCTCCACGATTGCAGGGGGAAATTCACCCCTCCACTTT,CASSSTIAGGNSPLHF
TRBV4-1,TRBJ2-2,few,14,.,TGCGCCAGCAGCCAGGCAATTAACACCGGGGAGCTGTTTTTT,CASSQAINTGELFF
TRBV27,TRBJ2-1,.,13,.,TGTGCCAGCAGGCCCCAGACTAGTCGTGAGCAGTTCTTC,CASRPQTSREQFF
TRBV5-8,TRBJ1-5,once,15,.,TGTGCCAGCAGTCGGGTCGTTTATAGCAATCAGCCCCAGCATTTT,CASSRVVYSNQPQHF
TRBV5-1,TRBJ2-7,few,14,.,TGCGCCAGCAGCTTGGCGGGGGTTGGAGGCGAGCAGTACTTC,CASSLAGVGGEQYF
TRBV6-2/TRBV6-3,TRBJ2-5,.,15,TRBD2,TGTGCCAGCAGACGGACTAGCGGGGGGGAAGGAGAGCAGTACTTC,CASRRTSGGEGEQYF
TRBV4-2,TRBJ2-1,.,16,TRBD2,TGTGCCAGCAGCGTACCTCTAGCGGAGATTGGCAATGAGCAGTTCTTC,CASSVPLAEIGNEQFF
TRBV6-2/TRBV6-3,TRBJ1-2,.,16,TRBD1,TGTGCCAGCAGTTACACGGACCTGTACAGGGGCAGAGGCTACACCTTC,CASSYTDLYRGRGYTF
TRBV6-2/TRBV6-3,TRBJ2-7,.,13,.,TGTGCCAGCAGTGAGACAGTTTCCTACGAGCAGTACTTC,CASSETVSYEQYF
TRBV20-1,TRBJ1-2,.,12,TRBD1,TGCAGTGCTCAGCGGACAGGGGTTGGCTACACCTTC,CSAQRTGVGYTF
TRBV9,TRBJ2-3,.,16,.,TGTGCCAGCAGCGTAGGAGGTGTGGAGGGGGCGGATACGCAGTATTTT,CASSVGGVEGADTQYF
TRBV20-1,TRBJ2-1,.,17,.,TGCAGTGCTAGGGGAGTCGGGACGCATGTGGGGCAAGAGACCCAGTTCTTC,CSARGVGTHVGQETQFF
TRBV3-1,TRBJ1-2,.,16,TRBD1,TGTGCCAGCAGCCCGATGAGGGGGCCTACTAACTATGGCTACACCTTC,CASSPMRGPTNYGYTF
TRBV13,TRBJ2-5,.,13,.,TGTGCCAGCAGCGGGGGGACGTTCCGGACCCAGTACTTC,CASSGGTFRTQYF
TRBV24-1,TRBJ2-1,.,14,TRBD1,TGTGCCACCAGTGCCCGACAGGGCTACAATGAGCAGTTCTTC,CATSARQGYNEQFF
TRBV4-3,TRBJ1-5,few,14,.,TGCGCCAGCAGCAGTAGGGTAGGGAATCAGCCCCAGCATTTT,CASSSRVGNQPQHF
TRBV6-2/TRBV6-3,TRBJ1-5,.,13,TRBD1,TGTGCCAGCCGGGACAGGGACAGTCAGCCCCAGCATTTT,CASRDRDSQPQHF
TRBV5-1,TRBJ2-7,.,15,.,TGCGCCAGCAGCCCCTATCAGGGCCCCTACAATGAGCAGTACTTC,CASSPYQGPYNEQYF
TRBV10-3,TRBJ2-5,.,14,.,TGTGCCATCAGAAAAGGGACGGAGCAAGAGACCCAGTACTTC,CAIRKGTEQETQYF
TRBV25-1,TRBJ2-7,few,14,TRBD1,TGTGCCAGCAGTGAGGACAGGGATACCTACGAGCAGTACTTC,CASSEDRDTYEQYF
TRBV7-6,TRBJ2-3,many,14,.,TGTGCCAGCAGCTTATATGGCGGAACAGATACGCAGTATTTT,CASSLYGGTDTQYF
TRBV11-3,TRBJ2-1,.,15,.,TGTGCCAGCAGTCGAAGGGCGAGCTCCTACAATGAGCAGTTCTTC,CASSRRASSYNEQFF
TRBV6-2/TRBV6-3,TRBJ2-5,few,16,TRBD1,TGTGCCAGCAGTTACGCGACAGGGAGTCGACAAGAGACCCAGTACTTC,CASSYATGSRQETQYF
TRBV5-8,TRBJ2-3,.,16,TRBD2,TGTGCCAGCAGCTTAGGGACTAGCGGGGCGGGAGATACGCAGTATTTT,CASSLGTSGAGDTQYF
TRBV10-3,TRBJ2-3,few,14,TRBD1,TGTGCCATCAGTACCGGGACAGGGATAGATACGCAGTATTTT,CAISTGTGIDTQYF
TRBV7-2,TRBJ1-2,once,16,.,TGTGCCAGCAGCTTAGGCTTGGTAACCTCTAACTATGGCTACACCTTC,CASSLGLVTSNYGYTF
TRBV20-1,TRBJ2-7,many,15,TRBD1,TGCAGTGCCAAACCTGCGACAGGGACCTCCTACGAGCAGTACTTC,CSAKPATGTSYEQYF
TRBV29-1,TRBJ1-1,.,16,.,TGCAGCGTTTTGCGATGGGACGGATCGACGAACACTGAAGCTTTCTTT,CSVLRWDGSTNTEAFF
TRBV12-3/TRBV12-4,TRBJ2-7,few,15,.,TGTGCCAGCACTCCGACAGGATCTTCAACCTACGAGCAGTACTTC,CASTPTGSSTYEQYF
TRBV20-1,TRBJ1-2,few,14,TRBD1,TGCAGTGCTCACGGACAGGGGGTTGGCTATGGCTACACCTTC,CSAHGQGVGYGYTF
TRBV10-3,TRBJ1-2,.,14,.,TGTGCCATCAGTGAGTGGTACAGGGCAAAGGGCTACATCTTC,CAISEWYRAKGYIF
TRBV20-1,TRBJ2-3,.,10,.,TGCGGGTCTAGCACAGATACGCAGTATTTT,CGSSTDTQYF
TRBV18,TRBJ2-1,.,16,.,TGTGCCAGCTCACTGCTGGGGCAGGGTCCTCCCGATGAGCAGTTCTTC,CASSLLGQGPPDEQFF
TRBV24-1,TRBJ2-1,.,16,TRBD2,TGTGCCACCAGTGGGCCCGGGGTAGCGGGGGGGCCTGAGCAGTTCTTC,CATSGPGVAGGPEQFF
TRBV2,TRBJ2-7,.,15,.,TGTGCCAGCGTCGAACCCGGGACGGACTCCTACGAGCAGTACTTC,CASVEPGTDSYEQYF
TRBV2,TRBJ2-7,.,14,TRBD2,TGTGCCAGCAGCCAGACTAGCGGGGGGATCGAGCAGTACTTC,CASSQTSGGIEQYF
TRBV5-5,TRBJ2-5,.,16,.,TGTGCCAGCAGCTCCCGGGACACCGTTTACCAAGAGACCCAGTACTTC,CASSSRDTVYQETQYF
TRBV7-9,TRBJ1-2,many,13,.,TGTGCCAGCAGCATCCAGGGGTTCGGTGGCTACACCTTC,CASSIQGFGGYTF
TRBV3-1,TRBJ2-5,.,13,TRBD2,TGTGCCAGCAGCCAGGGACTAGTCAATGAGCAGTACTTC,CASSQGLVNEQYF
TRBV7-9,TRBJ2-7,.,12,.,TGTGCCAGCAGCGTAGACAGTACGGCGCAGTACTTC,CASSVDSTAQYF
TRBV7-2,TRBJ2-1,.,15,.,TGTGCCAGCAGCCGTGATCGGGTTAGGGACAATGAGCAGTTCTTC,CASSRDRVRDNEQFF
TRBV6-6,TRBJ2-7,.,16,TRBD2,TGTGCCAGCAGTTCCCTGGAAAGCGGGGCACCCTACGAGCAGTACTTC,CASSSLESGAPYEQYF
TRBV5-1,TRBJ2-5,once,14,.,TGCGCCAGCAGCCGGACATCTACGGACAATGAGCAGTACTTC,CASSRTSTDNEQYF
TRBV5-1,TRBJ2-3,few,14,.,TGCGCCAGCAGCTTGGTGGGTTTCGAAGATACGCAGTATTTT,CASSLVGFEDTQYF
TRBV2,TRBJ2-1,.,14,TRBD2,TGTGCCAGCAACCCTAGCGGGGGGTTTGATGAGCAGTTCTTC,CASNPSGGFDEQFF
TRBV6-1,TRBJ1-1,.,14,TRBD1,TGTGCCAGCAGTGAAGGGGCAGGGGGCACTGAAGCTTTCTTT,CASSEGAGGTEAFF
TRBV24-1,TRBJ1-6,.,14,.,TGTGTCACCAGACGGACAGTCCTCCTTTCACCCCTCCACTTT,CVTRRTVLLSPLHF
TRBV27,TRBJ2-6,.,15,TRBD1,TGTGCCAACACCAGACAGGGTTCTGGGGCCAACGTCCTGACTTTC,CANTRQGSGANVLTF
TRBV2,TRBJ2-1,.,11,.,TGTGCCAGCAGTGACTCTGATGAGCAGTTCTTC,CASSDSDEQFF
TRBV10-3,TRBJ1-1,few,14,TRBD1,TGTGCCATCAGTAGACAGGGTTTGAACACTGAAGCTTTCTTT,CAISRQGLNTEAFF
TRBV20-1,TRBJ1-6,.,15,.,TGCAGTGCTCGCCCGAGTGGTGCCTATAATTCACCCCTCCACTTT,CSARPSGAYNSPLHF
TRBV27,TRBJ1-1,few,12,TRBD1,TGTGCCAGCAGGACAGGGGTCACTGAAGCTTTCTTT,CASRTGVTEAFF
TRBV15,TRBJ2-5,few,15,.,TGTGCCACCAGCAGGTCTAAGGGCCGCAAAGAGACCCAGTACTTC,CATSRSKGRKETQYF
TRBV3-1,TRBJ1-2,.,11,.,TGTGCCTGCAGCCACGCGGGTGGCTACACCTTC,CACSHAGGYTF
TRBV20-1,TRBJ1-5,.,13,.,TGCAGTGCTACCCAGGGTAGCAATCAGCCCCGGCATTTT,CSATQGSNQPRHF